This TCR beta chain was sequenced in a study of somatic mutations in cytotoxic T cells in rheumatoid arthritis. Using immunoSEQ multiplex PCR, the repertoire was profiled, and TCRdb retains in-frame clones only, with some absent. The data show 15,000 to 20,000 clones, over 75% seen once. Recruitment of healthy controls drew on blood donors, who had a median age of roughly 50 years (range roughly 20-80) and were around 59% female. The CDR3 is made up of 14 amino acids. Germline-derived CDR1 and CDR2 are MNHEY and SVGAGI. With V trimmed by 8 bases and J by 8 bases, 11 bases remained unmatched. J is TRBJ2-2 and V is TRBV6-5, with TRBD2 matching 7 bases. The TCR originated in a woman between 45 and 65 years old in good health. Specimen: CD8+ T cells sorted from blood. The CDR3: CASSRPELAGELFF. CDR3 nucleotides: TGTGCCAGCTCAAGACCGGAACTAGCGGGGGAGCTGTTTTTT.